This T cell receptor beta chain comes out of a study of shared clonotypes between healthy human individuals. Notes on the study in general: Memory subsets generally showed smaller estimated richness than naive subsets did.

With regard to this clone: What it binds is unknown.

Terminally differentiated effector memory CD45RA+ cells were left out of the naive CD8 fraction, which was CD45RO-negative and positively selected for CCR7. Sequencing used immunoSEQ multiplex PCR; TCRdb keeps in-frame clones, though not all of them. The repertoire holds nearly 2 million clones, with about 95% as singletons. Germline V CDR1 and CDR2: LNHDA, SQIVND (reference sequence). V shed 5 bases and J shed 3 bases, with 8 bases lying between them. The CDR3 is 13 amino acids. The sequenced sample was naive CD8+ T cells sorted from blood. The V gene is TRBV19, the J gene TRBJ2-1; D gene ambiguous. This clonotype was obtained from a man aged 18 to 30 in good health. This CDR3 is CASSAQVYNEQFF. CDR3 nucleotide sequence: TGTGCCAGTAGTGCCCAGGTCTACAATGAGCAGTTCTTC.